This is a list of T cell receptor beta chains from one sample in a study of blood T cells in healthy people across ages. TCRdb re-called the 5' RACE reads with MiXCR, one entry per CDR3 protein. The sample consists of fewer than 1 million distinct CDR3 sequences, around 43% of them appearing once. Sequencing was done on a sample of blood. The source is a man between 60 and 70 years old in good health. Both conserved end residues are part of each CDR3. The D gene is left open where the match is weak. Size is omitted from some rows. Given values are once, few, many or a class for expanded clones.

clone_size j_call d_call v_call cdr3_nt cdr3_aa
few TRBJ2-7 NA TRBV3-1 TGTGCCAGCAGCCAAGGCGCCGGGACACCCTACGAGCAGTACTTC CASSQGAGTPYEQYF
NA TRBJ1-1 NA TRBV12-3/TRBV12-4 TGTGCCAGCAGTTCGGGACTCACGAACACTGAAGCTTTCTTT CASSSGLTNTEAFF
few TRBJ1-2 TRBD1 TRBV4-3 TGCGCCAGCAGCCAAGGGGACAGCTACTATGGCTACACCTTC CASSQGDSYYGYTF
NA TRBJ2-3 TRBD2 TRBV20-1 TGCAGTGCCCTAGGGCCTAGCGGGACGGATACGCAGTATTTT CSALGPSGTDTQYF
few TRBJ1-5 TRBD1 TRBV20-1 TGCAGTGCAATAAGACAGGGAGGATTCAATCAGCCCCAGCATTTT CSAIRQGGFNQPQHF
NA TRBJ2-7 NA TRBV20-1 TGCAGTGCTAGAGACGAGGGCTCCTACAATGAGCAGTACTTC CSARDEGSYNEQYF
NA TRBJ2-7 NA TRBV6-2/TRBV6-3 TGTGCCAGCGGAGGGCCTTTCTACGAGCAGTACTTC CASGGPFYEQYF
NA TRBJ2-3 TRBD1 TRBV28 TGTGCCAGCAGTTTTTGGAGCATTCGGGACAGCAACACAGATACGCAGTATTTT CASSFWSIRDSNTDTQYF
NA TRBJ2-6 TRBD1 TRBV11-2 TGTGCCAGCAGCTTCCGGGACAGGGGTGCCTCTGGGGCCAACGTCCTGACTTTC CASSFRDRGASGANVLTF
once TRBJ2-3 TRBD2 TRBV4-3 TGCGCCAGCAGCCAACAAGCGGGGGGGCCTAGGGATACGCAGTATTTT CASSQQAGGPRDTQYF
NA TRBJ2-3 NA TRBV4-3 TGCGCCAGCGGGGAATGGGGGGGGCCGGGATCTACGCAGTATTTT CASGEWGGPGSTQYF
NA TRBJ2-6 TRBD2 TRBV6-2/TRBV6-3 TGTGCCAGCAGTTATCCTCCGGGGGGCTCTGGGGCCAACGTCCTGACTTTC CASSYPPGGSGANVLTF
few TRBJ2-3 TRBD2 TRBV4-3 TGCGCCAGCAGCCAAGCAGCGGGGGGGCATGTAGATACGCAGTATTTT CASSQAAGGHVDTQYF
NA TRBJ2-3 TRBD1 TRBV10-3 TGTGCCATCAGTACAGGGGGCGATTCAGATACGCAGTATTTT CAISTGGDSDTQYF
NA TRBJ1-1 NA TRBV11-2 TGTGCCAGCAGCTTAAGTAGTTATTACACAGACACTGAAGCTTTCTTT CASSLSSYYTDTEAFF
NA TRBJ2-3 NA TRBV6-6 TGTGCCAGTAGTCAACCGGGACGAGGGGATACGCAGTATTTT CASSQPGRGDTQYF
NA TRBJ1-2 NA TRBV20-1 TGCAGTGCCCACTCTTTCGGCTACACCTTC CSAHSFGYTF
NA TRBJ2-7 NA TRBV9 TGTGCCAACAGCGTAGAAGGGGGAGGTTACAATGAGCAGTACTTC CANSVEGGGYNEQYF
many TRBJ2-7 NA TRBV29-1 TGCAGCGTTTCCGGGGGCTCCTACGAGCAGTACTTC CSVSGGSYEQYF
NA TRBJ1-4 TRBD1 TRBV7-2 TGTGCCAGCAGCCCGGACAGGCCCCTTACGACTAATGAAAAACTGTTTTTT CASSPDRPLTTNEKLFF
NA TRBJ2-7 NA TRBV9 TGTGCCAGCAGCGTAGAGGGGCGCTGGGATGAGCAGTACTTC CASSVEGRWDEQYF
NA TRBJ1-2 NA TRBV27 TGTGCCAGCAGTTCCCCGGACAGCCCCTATGGCTACACCTTC CASSSPDSPYGYTF
NA TRBJ1-5 NA TRBV7-6 TGTGCCAGCAGCTTATCTGGGAGGGACCAGCCCCAGCATTTT CASSLSGRDQPQHF
NA TRBJ2-7 NA TRBV29-1 TGCAGCGTTGTCCTACAGGGTTCCTACGAGCAGTACTTC CSVVLQGSYEQYF
NA TRBJ2-1 TRBD2 TRBV3-1 TGTGCCAGCAGCCGACGACTAGCGGGGGGCCCCTACAATGAGCAGTTCTTC CASSRRLAGGPYNEQFF
many TRBJ2-5 NA TRBV4-1 TGCGCCAGCAGCCAAGATAGGAGCGAAGAGACCCAGTACTTC CASSQDRSEETQYF
few TRBJ2-4 NA TRBV6-5 TGTGCCAGCAGTTATTTTCCATCGGGGTCCGGGGCGACCAAAAACATTCAGTACTTC CASSYFPSGSGATKNIQYF
NA TRBJ2-5 TRBD2 TRBV29-1 TGCAGCGTTGGGATAGCGGGACCCAAAGAGCAGTACTTC CSVGIAGPKEQYF
few TRBJ1-5 NA TRBV6-2/TRBV6-3 TGTGCCAGCAGTTACTCCCTAATGACAGGACTCGATCAGCCCCAGCATTTT CASSYSLMTGLDQPQHF
NA TRBJ2-7 TRBD1 TRBV5-1 TGCGCCAGCAGCGGAAGAAGAGACAGGGCCTTCTCCTACGAGCAGTACTTC CASSGRRDRAFSYEQYF
NA TRBJ2-5 NA TRBV20-1 TGCAGTGCTCGGGACCCGGGGAAGACCCAGTACTTC CSARDPGKTQYF
NA TRBJ2-7 NA TRBV6-1 TGTGCCAGCAGTAGCGACAGACCAACCTACGAGCAGTACTTC CASSSDRPTYEQYF
few TRBJ1-2 NA TRBV4-1 TGCGCCAGCAGCCAAGATGGGGGGTTGGGAGGCTACACCTTC CASSQDGGLGGYTF
few TRBJ2-1 NA TRBV7-9 TGTGCCAGCACCCCCTTAGGAACATACAATGAGCAGTTCTTC CASTPLGTYNEQFF
NA TRBJ2-5 NA TRBV11-3 TGTGCCAGCAGCTTAGATTCAGGGGGGGAGACCCAGTACTTC CASSLDSGGETQYF
few TRBJ2-1 TRBD2 TRBV20-1 TGCAGTGCTAGAGGGCGGGGGGGGACTTTAAGAGAGCAGTTCTTC CSARGRGGTLREQFF
NA TRBJ2-1 TRBD2 TRBV7-9 TGTGCCAGCAGCCCAAGACTAGCGGTTAATGAGGGGAATGAGCAGTTCTTC CASSPRLAVNEGNEQFF
NA TRBJ2-7 TRBD2 TRBV9 TGTGCCAGCAGCGCCAGAGCACTAGCGGGGGCCTACGAGCAGTACTTC CASSARALAGAYEQYF
NA TRBJ1-6 NA TRBV6-5 TGTGCCAGCAGTATGGACCTAAATTCACCCCTCCACTTT CASSMDLNSPLHF
few TRBJ2-3 NA TRBV30 TGTGCCTGGAGTAATCCAGATACGCAGTATTTT CAWSNPDTQYF
NA TRBJ2-5 NA TRBV18 TGTGCCAGCTCACCACTTCGGACAGAACAAGAGACCCAGTACTTC CASSPLRTEQETQYF
few TRBJ2-3 TRBD2 TRBV4-1 TGCGCCAGCAGCCCCCGGGATAGCGGGGGCACAGATACGCAGTATTTT CASSPRDSGGTDTQYF